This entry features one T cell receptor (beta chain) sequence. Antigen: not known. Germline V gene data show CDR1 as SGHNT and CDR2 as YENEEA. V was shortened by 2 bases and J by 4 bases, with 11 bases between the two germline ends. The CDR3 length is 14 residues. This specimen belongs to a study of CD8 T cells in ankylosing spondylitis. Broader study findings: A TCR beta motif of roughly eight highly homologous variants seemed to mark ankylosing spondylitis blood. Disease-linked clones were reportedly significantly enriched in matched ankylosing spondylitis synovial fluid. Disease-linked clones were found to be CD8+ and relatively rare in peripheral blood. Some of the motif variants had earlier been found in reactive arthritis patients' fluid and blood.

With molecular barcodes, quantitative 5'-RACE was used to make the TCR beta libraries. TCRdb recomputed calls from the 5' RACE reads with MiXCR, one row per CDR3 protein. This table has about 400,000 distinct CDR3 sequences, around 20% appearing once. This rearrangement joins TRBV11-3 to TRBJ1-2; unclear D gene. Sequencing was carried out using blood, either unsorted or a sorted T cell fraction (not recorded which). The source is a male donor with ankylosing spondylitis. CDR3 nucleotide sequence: TGTGCCAGCAGCTTATACGGAGATAGCTATGGCTACACCTTC. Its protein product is CASSLYGDSYGYTF.